A selection of T cell receptor beta chains follows, all from one sample in a study of T cells after yellow fever vaccination. TCRdb passed the 5' RACE reads through MiXCR, listing each CDR3 protein once. The repertoire has around 610,000 distinct CDR3 sequences, roughly 14% of them found once; the top ten carry around an eighth. The sequences come from PBMCs, collected on the day of the yellow fever booster vaccination. These receptors all stem from a man aged 25 to 40 who received the YFV17D yellow fever vaccine. Each CDR3 is given without its conserved first and last residue. Clone size appears in some rows only: once, few, many, or a class for an expanded clone.

V gene: TRBV27; J gene: TRBJ1-2; clone size: few; CDR3 protein: ATWTLGVRGYT
V gene: TRBV7-2; J gene: TRBJ2-1; clone size: NA; CDR3 protein: ASSWGQAGGHNEQF
V gene: TRBV24-1; J gene: TRBJ1-5; clone size: few; CDR3 protein: ATQGDSNQPQH
V gene: TRBV20-1; J gene: TRBJ1-6; clone size: NA; CDR3 protein: SAGDSLNSPLH
V gene: TRBV6-1; J gene: TRBJ1-2; clone size: few; CDR3 protein: ASSRRGDYGYT
V gene: TRBV9; J gene: TRBJ1-1; clone size: NA; CDR3 protein: ASSVQTGGTEAF
V gene: TRBV5-4; J gene: TRBJ2-7; clone size: NA; CDR3 protein: ASSSDRTWSEQY
V gene: TRBV6-5; J gene: TRBJ2-7; clone size: NA; CDR3 protein: ASSYGNPGPSGYSYEQY
V gene: TRBV10-3; J gene: TRBJ2-7; clone size: few; CDR3 protein: AIAATYEQY
V gene: TRBV9; J gene: TRBJ2-5; clone size: few; CDR3 protein: ASSPGLQPQETQY
V gene: TRBV20-1; J gene: TRBJ1-2; clone size: NA; CDR3 protein: SALIRDGNYGYT
V gene: TRBV19; J gene: TRBJ1-1; clone size: few; CDR3 protein: ASSTMSPGQGNTEAF